The entry below describes one T cell receptor beta chain. The antigen remains unidentified. A single record per CDR3 protein comes from TCRdb applying MiXCR to the 5' RACE reads. The sample has 85,000 to 90,000 distinct CDR3 sequences, around 3.6% seen once; the top ten hold less than 3%. This sample was taken from a study of neurological immune-mediated disorders. Broader study findings: Phylogenetic grouping assigned the repertoires of 18 of 34 multiple sclerosis patients to a single cluster of related CDR3 sequences. This cluster may be a repertoire-level signature.

Germline lookup yields CDR1 MNHEY and CDR2 SVGEGT. The CDR3 spans 13 residues. Trimming left V 9 bases short and J 4 bases short, with 16 bases between. The clonotype comes from a woman aged 50 to 60 with multiple sclerosis. The rearrangement uses TRBV6-2 or TRBV6-3 and TRBJ2-7; D gene uncertain. Input material: PBMCs. The CDR3 loop reads CASPPPRGYEQYF. The CDR3 coding sequence is TGTGCCAGTCCTCCCCCGCGAGGTTACGAGCAGTACTTC.